Detailed here is one T cell receptor (beta chain). Its specificity is unknown. The data belong to a study of CD8 T cells in ankylosing spondylitis. Study results and limitations: Significantly higher representation of disease-linked clones was reported for matched ankylosing spondylitis synovial fluid. Characteristic of ankylosing spondylitis blood, it appeared, was a TCR beta motif comprising 7 to 9 highly homologous variants. Disease-linked clones displayed a CD8+ phenotype and appeared relatively rarely in peripheral blood.

With 3 bases removed from V and 5 bases from J, the gap between germline ends came to 8 bases. The CDR3 has 13 residues. CDR1 is LNHDA, CDR2 SQIVND, per germline (reference sequence). With molecular barcodes, quantitative 5'-RACE was used to make the TCR beta libraries. TCRdb re-analysed the 5' RACE reads in MiXCR, keeping a single row per CDR3 protein. The sample lists about 240,000 distinct CDR3 sequences, over 8.5% occurring once. The sequence was collected from a male donor with ankylosing spondylitis or in good health (not recorded which). V is TRBV19 and J is TRBJ1-5; D is ambiguous. Specimen: blood, either unsorted or a sorted T cell fraction (not recorded which). For the CDR3, the DNA is TGTGCCAGTAGTATTAGTGGGGATCAGCCCCAGCATTTT. Its protein product is CASSISGDQPQHF.